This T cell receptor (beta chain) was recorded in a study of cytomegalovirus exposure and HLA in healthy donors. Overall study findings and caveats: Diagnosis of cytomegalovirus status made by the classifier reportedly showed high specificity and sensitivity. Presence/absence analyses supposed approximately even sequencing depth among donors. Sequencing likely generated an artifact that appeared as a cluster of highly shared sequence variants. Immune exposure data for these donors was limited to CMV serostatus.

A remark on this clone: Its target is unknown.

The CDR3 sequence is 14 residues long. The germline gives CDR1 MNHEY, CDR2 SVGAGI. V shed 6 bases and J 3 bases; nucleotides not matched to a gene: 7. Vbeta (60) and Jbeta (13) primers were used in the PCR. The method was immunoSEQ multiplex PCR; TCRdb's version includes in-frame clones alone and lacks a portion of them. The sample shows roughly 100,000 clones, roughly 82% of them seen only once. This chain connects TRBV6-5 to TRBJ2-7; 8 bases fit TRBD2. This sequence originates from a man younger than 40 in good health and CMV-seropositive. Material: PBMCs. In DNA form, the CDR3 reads TGTGCCAGCAGCCTAAGCGGGAGCGTCTACGAGCAGTACTTC. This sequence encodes CASSLSGSVYEQYF.